A single sample gave rise to the 14 T cell receptor beta chains below, sequenced in a study of blood T cell repertoires in COVID-19. The method was immunoSEQ multiplex PCR; TCRdb's version includes in-frame clones alone and lacks a portion of them. The data show 300,000 to 350,000 clones, over 85% seen once. Specimen: peripheral blood. Receptors originate from a woman aged 60-75 years with COVID-19, enrolled during active disease.

The V call is TRBV5-8, the J call TRBJ1-2; 9 bases match TRBD1. Germline V gene data show CDR1 as SGHTS and CDR2 as YDEGEE. V was clipped by 5 bases and J by 7 bases; unmatched bases: 9. The CDR3 totals 14 residues. CDR3 nucleotides: TGTGCCAGCAGGCTGACAGGGGGGAAGTTTGGCTACACCTTC. Translation: CASRLTGGKFGYTF.

In DNA, the CDR3 is TGTGCCAGCAGCGTCCCCAGCTCTGGAAACACCATATATTTT. Translating it yields CASSVPSSGNTIYF. J is TRBJ1-3 and V is TRBV7-9, with D unresolved. CDR1 and CDR2 from the germline V gene are SEHNR and FQNEAQ (reference sequence). The CDR3 is made up of 14 amino acids. V lost 5 bases, J lost 0 bases, and 8 bases lay in between.

J is TRBJ2-3 and V is TRBV7-3, with TRBD2 identical over 12 bases. The CDR3 has 17 amino acids. Germline V gives CDR1 SGHTA, CDR2 FQGTGA. Trimming removed 1 base from V and 5 bases from J; junction bases left unmatched: 7. The CDR3 here is CASSLSASGGARDTQYF. Written as DNA, the CDR3 is TGTGCCAGCAGCTTAAGTGCTAGCGGGGGGGCCAGAGATACGCAGTATTTT.

The chain recombines TRBV29-1 with TRBJ2-3; maybe TRBD1 (7 bases). V lost 7 bases and J lost 0, with 17 bases in between. Germline V lookup: CDR1 SQVTM, CDR2 ANQGSEA. CDR3 size: 15 residues. The CDR3 region is CSARGGTASTDTQYF. CDR3 DNA: TGCAGCGCACGAGGCGGGACAGCTAGCACAGATACGCAGTATTTT.

The chain recombines TRBV6-5 with TRBJ2-1, with D perhaps TRBD1 (5 bases). CDR3 length: 14 residues. V lost 9 bases and J lost 2, with 14 bases in between. CDR1 and CDR2 (germline): MNHEY, SVGAGI. Here the CDR3 reads CASKDTATYNEQFF. The CDR3, as DNA: TGTGCCAGTAAGGACACGGCCACCTACAATGAGCAGTTCTTC.

This chain joins TRBV27 and TRBJ1-2; maybe TRBD1 (6 bases). The CDR3 is 13 amino acids. Per germline, CDR1 MNHEY and CDR2 SMNVEV (reference sequence). Trimming took 5 bases from V and 2 from J, leaving 9 bases between them. The CDR3 region has the DNA TGTGCCAGCAGTGGACAGTTAAACTATGGCTACACCTTC. It is translated as CASSGQLNYGYTF.

The J gene is TRBJ1-2, the V gene TRBV5-1; 9 bases agree with TRBD1. Trimming at V came to 4 bases and at J to 5 bases, leaving 9 bases not matched to a gene. The CDR3 has 15 amino acids. CDR1 is SGHRS and CDR2 is YFSETQ in the germline V gene. The CDR3 DNA is TGCGCCAGCAGCCCCGGGGACAGGGTGGGATATGGCTACACCTTC. The encoded protein is CASSPGDRVGYGYTF.

This chain joins TRBV12-3 or TRBV12-4 and TRBJ1-1; D is unresolved. V was clipped by 7 bases and J by 5 bases, with 8 bases between them. The length of the CDR3 is 11 residues. The CDR3 protein is CASKERTEAFF. The CDR3, as DNA: TGTGCCAGCAAAGAGCGGACTGAAGCTTTCTTT.

This chain uses TRBV6-6 with TRBJ2-5; 8 nucleotides agree with TRBD2. Losses at the gene ends were 2 bases for V and 5 bases for J; bases not matched to a gene: 7. CDR3 length equals 15 residues. CDR1 and CDR2 (germline): MNHNY, SVGAGI (reference sequence). The CDR3 coding sequence is TGTGCCAGCAGTTACCGAGGTAGCGGGGCCGAGACCCAGTACTTC. Translation gives CASSYRGSGAETQYF.

The chain uses TRBV5-1 and TRBJ2-1; the match to TRBD1 covers 10 bases. With 2 bases clipped from V and 4 bases from J, the junction kept 12 bases outside the gene matches. The CDR3 sequence is 18 residues long. CDR1 is SGHRS and CDR2 is YFSETQ in the germline V gene. CDR3 sequence (DNA): TGCGCCAGCAGCTTCAGGACAGGGGGACTCAGAACTTACAATGAGCAGTTCTTC. It encodes CASSFRTGGLRTYNEQFF.

The rearrangement joins TRBV19 to TRBJ2-1; 11 nucleotides agree with TRBD2. Germline V gene lookup returns CDR1 LNHDA and CDR2 SQIVND (reference sequence). The CDR3 length is 17 residues. The ends lost 5 bases at V and 8 bases at J; junction bases unmatched: 14. This CDR3 is CASSPRLLAGVWDEQFF. The CDR3 DNA is TGTGCCAGTAGTCCCCGGCTACTAGCGGGGGTATGGGATGAGCAGTTCTTC.

The chain is built from TRBV5-6 and TRBJ1-2; no clear D. Between the trimmed V and J ends, which lost 3 bases and 3 bases, there was a span of 12 bases. Germline V lookup: CDR1 SGHDT, CDR2 YYEEEE. The CDR3 runs to 14 residues. The CDR3 DNA reads TGTGCCAGCAGCTCCCCCCCCCGGGACTATGGCTACACCTTC. This translates into CASSSPPRDYGYTF.

The rearrangement links TRBV28 to TRBJ1-3; 7 positions match TRBD1. J was trimmed by 0 bases and V by 6 bases; bases with no gene match: 5. CDR3 length: 15 residues. Germline lookup yields CDR1 MDHEN and CDR2 SYDVKM. CDR3 in DNA: TGTGCCAGCAGATACAGGGGCGTCTCTGGAAACACCATATATTTT. Protein sequence: CASRYRGVSGNTIYF.

The CDR3 loop is CASSLPGANQPQHF. Here the CDR3 DNA reads TGTGCCAGCAGCTTACCAGGGGCCAATCAGCCCCAGCATTTT. The J gene is TRBJ1-5, the V gene TRBV11-2; TRBD1 is a possible D gene (6 bases). The germline CDR1 and CDR2 sequences are SGHAT and FQNNGV. Trimming cost V 2 bases and J 3 bases, with 8 bases left between them. The CDR3 totals 14 residues. The full variable domain, completed using reference TRBV11-2 and TRBJ1-5, is EAGVAQSPRYKIIEKRQSVAFWCNPISGHATLYWYQQILGQGPKLLIQFQNNGVVDDSQLPKDRFSAERLKGVDSTLKIQPAKLEDSAVYLCASSLPGANQPQHFGDGTRLSIL.